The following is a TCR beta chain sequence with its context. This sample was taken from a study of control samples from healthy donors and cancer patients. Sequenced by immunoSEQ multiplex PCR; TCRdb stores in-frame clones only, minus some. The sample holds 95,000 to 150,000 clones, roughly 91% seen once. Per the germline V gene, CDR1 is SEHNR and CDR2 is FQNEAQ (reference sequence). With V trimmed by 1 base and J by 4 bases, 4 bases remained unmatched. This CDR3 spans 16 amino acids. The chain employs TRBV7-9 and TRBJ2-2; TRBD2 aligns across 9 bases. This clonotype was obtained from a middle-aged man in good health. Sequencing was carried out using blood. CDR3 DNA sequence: TGTGCCAGCAGCTTAGAGGCGGGGGGGAGCACCGGGGAGCTGTTTTTT. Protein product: CASSLEAGGSTGELFF.